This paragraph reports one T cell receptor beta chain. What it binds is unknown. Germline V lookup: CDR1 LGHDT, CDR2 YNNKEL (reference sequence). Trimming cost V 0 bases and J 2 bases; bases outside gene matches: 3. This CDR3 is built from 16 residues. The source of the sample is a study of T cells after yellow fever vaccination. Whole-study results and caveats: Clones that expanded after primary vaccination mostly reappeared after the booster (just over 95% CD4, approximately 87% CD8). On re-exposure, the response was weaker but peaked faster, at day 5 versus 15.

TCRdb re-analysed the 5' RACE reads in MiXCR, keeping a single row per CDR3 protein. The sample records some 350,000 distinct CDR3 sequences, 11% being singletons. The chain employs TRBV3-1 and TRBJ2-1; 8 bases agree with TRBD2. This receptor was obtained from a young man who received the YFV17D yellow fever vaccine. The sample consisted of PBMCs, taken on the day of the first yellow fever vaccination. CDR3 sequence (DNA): TGTGCCAGCAGCCAAGAAGGACTAGCCCCCTACAATGAGCAGTTCTTC. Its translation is CASSQEGLAPYNEQFF.